Sequencing of this T cell receptor beta chain was carried out in a study of T cell repertoires in cytomegalovirus infection. TCRdb recomputed calls from the reads with MiXCR, one row per CDR3 protein. The table shows 110,000 to 150,000 distinct CDR3 sequences, with roughly a third occurring only once. The V gene's germline CDR1 is SGHRS and CDR2 YFSETQ. Trimming left V 0 bases short and J 4 bases short, with 7 bases between. The CDR3 is 13 residues long. Broader study findings: Cumulated frequencies of public TCR beta families served to identify carriers of CMV plus the relevant HLA.

As regards this clonotype: The target antigen is unknown.

The material sequenced was CD8+ T cells from cultured PBMCs, taken from culture after CMV antigen stimulation. This TCR came from a human donor in good health (CMV status not recorded). Some clones in this sample may be carry-over from other donors' samples. This chain uses TRBV5-1 with TRBJ1-2; no clear D gene. The CDR3 region has the DNA TGCGCCAGCAGCTTGGACACCCCCTATGGCTACACCTTC. Encoded protein: CASSLDTPYGYTF.